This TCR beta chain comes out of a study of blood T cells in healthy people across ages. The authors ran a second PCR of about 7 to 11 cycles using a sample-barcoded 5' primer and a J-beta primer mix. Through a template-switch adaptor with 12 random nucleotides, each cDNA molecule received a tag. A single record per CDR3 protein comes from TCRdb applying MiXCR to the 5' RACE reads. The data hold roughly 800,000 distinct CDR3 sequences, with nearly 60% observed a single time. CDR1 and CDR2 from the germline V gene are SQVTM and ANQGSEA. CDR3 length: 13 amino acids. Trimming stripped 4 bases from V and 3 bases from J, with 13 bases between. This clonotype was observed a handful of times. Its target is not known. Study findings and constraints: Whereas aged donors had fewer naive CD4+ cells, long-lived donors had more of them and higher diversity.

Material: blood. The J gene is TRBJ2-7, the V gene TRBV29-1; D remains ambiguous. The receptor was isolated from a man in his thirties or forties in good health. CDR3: CSVAWNTRYEQYF. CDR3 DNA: TGCAGCGTTGCGTGGAACACGCGCTACGAGCAGTACTTC.